This T cell receptor (beta chain) stems from a study of blood T cells in healthy people across ages. CDR3 length equals 12 residues. V lost 0 bases and J 7 bases, leaving 10 bases between the germline ends. Germline CDR1 is DFQATT and CDR2 is SNEGSKA (reference sequence). Then a second PCR, running roughly 7 to 11 cycles, was carried out with a sample-barcoded 5' primer and a J-beta primer mix. TCRdb recomputed calls from the 5' RACE reads with MiXCR, one row per CDR3 protein. The sample yields 780,000 or so distinct CDR3 sequences, more than 55% seen once. This chain uses TRBV20-1 with TRBJ2-7; no reliable D call. Material for sequencing was blood. This TCR derives from a man aged 35-49 years in good health. Here the CDR3 DNA reads TGCAGTGCTAGAGATGTGGCGACAGAGCAGTACTTC. Translated, it gives CSARDVATEQYF.